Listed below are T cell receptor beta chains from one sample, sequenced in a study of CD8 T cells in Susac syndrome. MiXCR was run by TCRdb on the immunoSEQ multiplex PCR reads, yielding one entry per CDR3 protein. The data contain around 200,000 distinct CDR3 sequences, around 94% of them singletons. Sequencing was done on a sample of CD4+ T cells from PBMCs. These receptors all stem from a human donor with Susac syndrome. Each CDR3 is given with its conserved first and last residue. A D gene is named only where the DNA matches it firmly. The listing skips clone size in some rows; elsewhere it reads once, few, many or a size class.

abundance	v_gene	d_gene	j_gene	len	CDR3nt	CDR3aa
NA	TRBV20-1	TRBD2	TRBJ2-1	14	TGCAGTGCTGAACTGACTAGCGGATTCAATGAGCAGTTCTTC	CSAELTSGFNEQFF
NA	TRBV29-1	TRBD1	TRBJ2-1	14	TGCAGTGATGAAGACAGGGGCTCCTACAATGAGCAGTTCTTC	CSDEDRGSYNEQFF
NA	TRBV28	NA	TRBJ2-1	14	TGTGCCAGCAGTCCGTTGGGAACCGAGAATGAGCAGTTCTTC	CASSPLGTENEQFF
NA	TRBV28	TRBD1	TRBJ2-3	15	TGTGCCAGCAGTCCTCTTCAGGGGGGCACAGATACGCAGTATTTT	CASSPLQGGTDTQYF
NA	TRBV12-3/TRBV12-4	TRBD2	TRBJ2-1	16	TGTGCCAGCGGCCCTCCCTGGAGCGGGAGCTACAATGAGCAGTTCTTC	CASGPPWSGSYNEQFF
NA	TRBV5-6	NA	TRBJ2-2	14	TGTGCCAGCAGCGCCATGACGGCCACCGGGGAGCTGTTTTTT	CASSAMTATGELFF
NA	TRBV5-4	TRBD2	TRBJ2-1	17	TGTGCCAGCAGCTTGGGTCGGTCTAGCGGGCTCGACAATGAGCAGTTCTTC	CASSLGRSSGLDNEQFF
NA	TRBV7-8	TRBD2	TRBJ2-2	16	TGTGCCAGCAGCTTGAGCAGCGGGAGATTCACCGGGGAGCTGTTTTTT	CASSLSSGRFTGELFF
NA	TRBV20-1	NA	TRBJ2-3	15	TGCAGTGCTAGGGCCCCCTATCGCCCCACAGATACGCAGTATTTT	CSARAPYRPTDTQYF
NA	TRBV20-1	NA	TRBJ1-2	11	TGCAGTGCCACGGAGGGTGCTGGCTACACCTTC	CSATEGAGYTF
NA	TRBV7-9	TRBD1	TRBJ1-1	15	TGTGCCAGCAGCACCCCGGGACAGGGGGACACTGAAGCTTTCTTT	CASSTPGQGDTEAFF
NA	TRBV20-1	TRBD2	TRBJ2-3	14	TGCAGTGCTGAGAGCGGGAGGGGGGTAGATACGCAGTATTTT	CSAESGRGVDTQYF
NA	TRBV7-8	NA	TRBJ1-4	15	TGTGCCAGCAGCCTTAACACTGGGTTGGGCGAAAAACTGTTTTTT	CASSLNTGLGEKLFF
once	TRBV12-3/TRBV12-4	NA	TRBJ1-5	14	TGTGCCAGCAGTTACGGAGCAAGCAATCAGCCCCAGCATTTT	CASSYGASNQPQHF
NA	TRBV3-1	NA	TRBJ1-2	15	TGTGCCAGCAGCCAAGAGGGACGGTCTAACTATGGCTACACCTTC	CASSQEGRSNYGYTF
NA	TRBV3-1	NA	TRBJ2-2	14	TGTGCCAGCACCCCAGGGAGTAACACCGGGGAGCTGTTTTTT	CASTPGSNTGELFF
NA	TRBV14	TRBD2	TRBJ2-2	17	TGTGCCAGCAGCCAAGGGACTAGCGGGGGAAAGACCGGGGAGCTGTTTTTT	CASSQGTSGGKTGELFF
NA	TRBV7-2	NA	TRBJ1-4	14	TGTGCCAGCACCCGGGGGCAGGTTAATGAAAAACTGTTTTTT	CASTRGQVNEKLFF
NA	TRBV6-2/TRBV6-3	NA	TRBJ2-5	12	TGTGCCAGCACCGAAAATGTTGAGACCCAGTACTTC	CASTENVETQYF
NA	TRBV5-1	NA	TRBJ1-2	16	TGCGCCAGCAGCCTTCCTTCAACCTCGACCGGCGCTGGCTACACCTTC	CASSLPSTSTGAGYTF
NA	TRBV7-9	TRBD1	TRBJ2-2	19	TGTGCCAGCAGCTCCCCCCTGGGCCGACAGGGCGCGAACACCGGGGAGCTGTTTTTT	CASSSPLGRQGANTGELFF
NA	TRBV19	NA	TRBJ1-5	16	TGTGCCAGTAGCCGAGATCAGGAACTTGGCAATCAGCCCCAGCATTTT	CASSRDQELGNQPQHF
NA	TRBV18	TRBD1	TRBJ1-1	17	TGTGCCAGCTCACCACCCCTCAACATTGTGGGGACAGGGGAGGCTTTCTTT	CASSPPLNIVGTGEAFF
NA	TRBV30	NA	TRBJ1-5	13	TGTGCCTGGAGTTTGACCGACTATCAGCCCCAGCATTTT	CAWSLTDYQPQHF
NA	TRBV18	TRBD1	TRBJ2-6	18	TGTGCCAGCTCACCACTCCGACAGGGTGCCGGTGGGGCCAACGTCCTGACTTTC	CASSPLRQGAGGANVLTF
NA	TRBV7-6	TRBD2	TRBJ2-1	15	TGTGCCAGCAGCCCTAGCGGGGGGGCGGCCTATGAGCAGTTCTTC	CASSPSGGAAYEQFF
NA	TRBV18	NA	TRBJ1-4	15	TGTGCCAGCTCACCACCGCGGGCAACTAATGAAAAACTGTTTTTT	CASSPPRATNEKLFF
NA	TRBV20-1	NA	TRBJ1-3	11	TGCAGTGCTAGAGTGAGGGACACCATATATTTT	CSARVRDTIYF
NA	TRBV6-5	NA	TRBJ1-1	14	TGTGCCAGCACCCCGGGACCAATGAACACTGAAGCTTTCTTT	CASTPGPMNTEAFF
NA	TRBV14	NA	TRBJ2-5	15	TGTGCCAGCAGCCAACTAAGGTCCGGGGCCGGGACCCAGTACTTC	CASSQLRSGAGTQYF
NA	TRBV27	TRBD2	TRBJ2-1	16	TGTGCCAGCAGTCTATTTACTAGCGGTCCCTACAATGAGCAGTTCTTC	CASSLFTSGPYNEQFF
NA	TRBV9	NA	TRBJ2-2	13	TGTGCCAGCAGCCCCCGGACGACCGGGGAGCTGTTTTTT	CASSPRTTGELFF
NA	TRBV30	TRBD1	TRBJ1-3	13	TGTGCCTTGGGACAGGCCCCTGGAAACACCATATATTTT	CALGQAPGNTIYF
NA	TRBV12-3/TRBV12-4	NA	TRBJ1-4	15	TGTGCCAGCAGTTTAATTCTGACAGGACGAGAAAAACTGTTTTTT	CASSLILTGREKLFF
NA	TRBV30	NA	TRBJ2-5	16	TGTGCCTGGATCCCCCAACCGGGACTCGTAAAAGGGGCCCAGTACTTC	CAWIPQPGLVKGAQYF
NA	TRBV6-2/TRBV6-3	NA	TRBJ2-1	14	TGTGCCAGCACGGTAGTAGGGCAACACAATGAGCAGTTCTTC	CASTVVGQHNEQFF
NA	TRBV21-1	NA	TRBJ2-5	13	TGTGCCAGCCGACAGGGCCACGTGGAGACCCAGTACTTC	CASRQGHVETQYF
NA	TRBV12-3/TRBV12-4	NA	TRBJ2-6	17	TGTGCCAGCAGTTTAGGACCTCGCGGGGCTGGGGCCAACGTCCTGACTTTC	CASSLGPRGAGANVLTF
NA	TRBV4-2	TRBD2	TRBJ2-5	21	TGTGCCAGCAGCCAAGATTGGGGGAGTCGTCAGAGCGGGGCCTACCAAGAGACCCAGTACTTC	CASSQDWGSRQSGAYQETQYF
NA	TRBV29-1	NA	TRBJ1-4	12	TGCAGCTGCACCGGCGCTAATGAAAAACTGTTTTTT	CSCTGANEKLFF
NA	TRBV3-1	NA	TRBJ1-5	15	TGTGCCAGCAGCCAAGTTCATGGGGATTATCAGCCCCAGCATTTT	CASSQVHGDYQPQHF
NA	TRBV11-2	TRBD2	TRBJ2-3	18	TGTGCCAGCAGCTCCAAAACCCGGACTAGCACGGGCACAGATACGCAGTATTTT	CASSSKTRTSTGTDTQYF
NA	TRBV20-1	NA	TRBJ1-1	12	TGCAGTGCTAGTCGGCGGGGGACTGAAGCTTTCTTT	CSASRRGTEAFF
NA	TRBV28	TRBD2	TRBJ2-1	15	TGTGCCAGCAGTTTAGCTAGCGGGGGGTACAATGAGCAGTTCTTC	CASSLASGGYNEQFF
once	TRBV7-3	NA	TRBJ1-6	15	TGTGCCAGCAGCTTAAATTCAGGGAATAATTCACCCCTCCACTTT	CASSLNSGNNSPLHF
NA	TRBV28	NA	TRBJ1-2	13	TGTGCCAGCAGTTTTCTGTCAGACTATGGCTACACCTTC	CASSFLSDYGYTF
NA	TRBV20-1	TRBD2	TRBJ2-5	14	TGCAGTGCCGTGAAAGCGGGGGGGCAAGAGACCCAGTACTTC	CSAVKAGGQETQYF
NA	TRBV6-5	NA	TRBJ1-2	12	TGTGCCAGCAGATCCCAGCGGTGGGGCTACACCTTC	CASRSQRWGYTF
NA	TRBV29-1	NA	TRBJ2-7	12	TGCAGCGTGAAGGACAGCACCTACGAGCAGTACTTC	CSVKDSTYEQYF
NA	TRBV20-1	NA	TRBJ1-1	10	TGCAGTGCTAGAGATGGGGGAGCTTTCTTT	CSARDGGAFF
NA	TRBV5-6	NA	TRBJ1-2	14	TGTGCCAGCAGCTTGGAGGAGGGGATCTATGGCTACACCTTC	CASSLEEGIYGYTF
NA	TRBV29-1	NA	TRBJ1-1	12	TGCAGCGTTGATCCCGGGAGCACTGAAGCTTTCTTT	CSVDPGSTEAFF
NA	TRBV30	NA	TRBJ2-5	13	TGTGCCTGCAACCAGCGGAACCAGGGGACCCAGTACTTC	CACNQRNQGTQYF
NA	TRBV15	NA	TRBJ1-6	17	TGTGCCACCAGCCCTAACCCATTAAGCTCCTATAATTCACCCCTCCACTTT	CATSPNPLSSYNSPLHF
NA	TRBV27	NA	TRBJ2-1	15	TGTGCCAGCAGTTTATCGATCAGGAACTACAATGAGCAGTTCTTC	CASSLSIRNYNEQFF
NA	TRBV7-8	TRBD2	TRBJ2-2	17	TGTGCCAGCAGCTTACCGGGACTAGCGGGAAAAACCGGGGAGCTGTTTTTT	CASSLPGLAGKTGELFF